This T cell receptor beta chain was retrieved from a study of cytomegalovirus exposure and HLA in healthy donors. Study-wide results and caveats: The study labeled about 160 TCR beta chains cytomegalovirus-associated.

This clone was seen once. Its antigen is unknown. The V gene end was trimmed by 4 bases and the J gene end by 2 bases; junction bases not matched to a gene: 6. Germline V gene data show CDR1 as SGHDT and CDR2 as YYEEEE. This CDR3 contains 16 residues. Data came from immunoSEQ multiplex PCR; TCRdb stores just in-frame clones and leaves some out. The top ten clones hold about 0.36% of a sample with 250,000 or so clones, 90% of them seen once. Sequenced input: PBMCs. The source of this sequence is a woman aged 18-30 years in good health and CMV-seronegative. This chain joins TRBV5-6 and TRBJ2-1; TRBD1 matches at 10 bases. The CDR3: CASSPGTGDTYNEQFF. CDR3 coding DNA: TGTGCCAGCAGCCCCGGGACAGGGGACACCTACAATGAGCAGTTCTTC.